This TCR beta chain was identified in a study of cytomegalovirus exposure and HLA in healthy donors. The PCR employed 60 Vbeta primers together with 13 Jbeta primers. Assay used: immunoSEQ multiplex PCR; TCRdb lists only in-frame clones, some missing. Here the sample spans a few hundred thousand clones, 70% to 90% being singletons. Looked up from germline, CDR1 is GTSNPN and CDR2 is SVGIG (reference sequence). The CDR3 contains 15 residues. J gave up 0 bases and V 3 bases, and 5 bases lay outside the gene matches. Study results and limitations: Accurate predictions that matched the HLA-A and HLA-B alleles of most subjects were reportedly made from TCR beta sequences. Fewer N-insertions than the roughly 650-donor mean were reportedly shown by an Asian-associated ancestry cluster in a later analysis.

As to this clone: The antigen is undetermined.

This TCR was recovered from a woman aged 60-70 years in good health and CMV-seropositive. The chain recombines TRBV30 with TRBJ1-5, with 7 bases that match TRBD1. The material sequenced was PBMCs. In nucleotides, the CDR3 is TGTGCCTGGAGCGACGGGACAGCTAGCAATCAGCCCCAGCATTTT. As protein: CAWSDGTASNQPQHF. The variable domain in full, completed from reference TRBV30 and TRBJ1-5, reads SQTIHQWPATLVQPVGSPLSLECTVEGTSNPNLYWYRQAAGRGLQLLFYSVGIGQISSEVPQNLSASRPQDRQFILSSKKLLLSDSGFYLCAWSDGTASNQPQHFGDGTRLSIL.